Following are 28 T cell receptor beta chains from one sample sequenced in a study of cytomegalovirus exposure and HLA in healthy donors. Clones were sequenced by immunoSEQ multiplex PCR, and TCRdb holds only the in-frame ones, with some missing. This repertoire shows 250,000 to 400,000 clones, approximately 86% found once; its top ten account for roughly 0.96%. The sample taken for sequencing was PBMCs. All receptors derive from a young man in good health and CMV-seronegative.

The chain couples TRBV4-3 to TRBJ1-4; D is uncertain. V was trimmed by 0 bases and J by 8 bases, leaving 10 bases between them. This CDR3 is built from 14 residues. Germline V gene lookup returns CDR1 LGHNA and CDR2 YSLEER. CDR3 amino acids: CASSQDLGREKLFF. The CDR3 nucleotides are TGCGCCAGCAGCCAAGATTTGGGCAGGGAAAAACTGTTTTTT.

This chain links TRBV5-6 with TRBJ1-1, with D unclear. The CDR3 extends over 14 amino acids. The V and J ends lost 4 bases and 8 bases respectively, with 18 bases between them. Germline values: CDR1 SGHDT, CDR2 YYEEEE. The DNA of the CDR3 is TGTGCCAGCAGCCAAATCGGGTCCGCCCGCGAAGCTTTCTTT. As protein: CASSQIGSAREAFF.

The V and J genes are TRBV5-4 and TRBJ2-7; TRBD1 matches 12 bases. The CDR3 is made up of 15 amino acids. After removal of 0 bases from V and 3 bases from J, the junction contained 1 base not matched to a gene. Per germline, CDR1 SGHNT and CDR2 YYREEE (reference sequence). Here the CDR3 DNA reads TGTGCCAGCAGCTTGGGGGACAGGGGGCACTACGAGCAGTACTTC. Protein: CASSLGDRGHYEQYF.

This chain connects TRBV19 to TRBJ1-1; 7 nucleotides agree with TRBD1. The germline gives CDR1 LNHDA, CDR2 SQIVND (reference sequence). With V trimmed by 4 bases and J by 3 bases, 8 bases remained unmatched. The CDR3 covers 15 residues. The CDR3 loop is CASSTHRGRDTEAFF. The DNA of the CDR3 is TGTGCCAGTAGTACTCACAGGGGCAGGGACACTGAAGCTTTCTTT.

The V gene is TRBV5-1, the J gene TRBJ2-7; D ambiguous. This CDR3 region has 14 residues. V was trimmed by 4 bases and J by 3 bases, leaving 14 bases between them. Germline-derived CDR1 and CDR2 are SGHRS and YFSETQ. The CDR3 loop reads CASSQDLQLYEQYF. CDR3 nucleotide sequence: TGCGCCAGCAGCCAAGACTTGCAACTCTACGAGCAGTACTTC.

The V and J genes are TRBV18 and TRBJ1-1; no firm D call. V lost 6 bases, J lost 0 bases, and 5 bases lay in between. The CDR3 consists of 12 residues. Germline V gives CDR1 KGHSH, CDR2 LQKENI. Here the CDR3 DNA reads TGTGCCAGCTCCCCGTTGAACACTGAAGCTTTCTTT. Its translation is CASSPLNTEAFF.

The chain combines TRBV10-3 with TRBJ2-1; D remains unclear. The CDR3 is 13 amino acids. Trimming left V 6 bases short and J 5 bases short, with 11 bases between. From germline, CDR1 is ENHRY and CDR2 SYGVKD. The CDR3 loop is CAIRTPTHNEQFF. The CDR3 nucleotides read TGTGCCATCAGAACCCCTACCCACAATGAGCAGTTCTTC.

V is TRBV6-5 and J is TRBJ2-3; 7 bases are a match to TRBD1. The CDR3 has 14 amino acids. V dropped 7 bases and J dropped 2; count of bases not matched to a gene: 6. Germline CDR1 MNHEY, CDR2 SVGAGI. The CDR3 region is CASTRDSNTDTQYF. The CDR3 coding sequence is TGTGCCAGCACAAGGGACAGCAACACAGATACGCAGTATTTT.

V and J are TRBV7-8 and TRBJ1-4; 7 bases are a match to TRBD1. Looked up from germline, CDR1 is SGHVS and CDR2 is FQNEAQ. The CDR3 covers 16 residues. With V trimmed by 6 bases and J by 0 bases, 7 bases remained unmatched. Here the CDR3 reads CASRYRGPSTNEKLFF. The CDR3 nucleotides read TGTGCCAGCAGATACAGGGGTCCCTCAACTAATGAAAAACTGTTTTTT.

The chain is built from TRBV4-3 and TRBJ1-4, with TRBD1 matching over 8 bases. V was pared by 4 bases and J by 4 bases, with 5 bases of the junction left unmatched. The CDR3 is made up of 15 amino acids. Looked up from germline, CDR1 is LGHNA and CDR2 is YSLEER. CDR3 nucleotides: TGCGCCAGCAGCCGGAGGGACAGGTTTAATGAAAAACTGTTTTTT. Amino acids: CASSRRDRFNEKLFF.

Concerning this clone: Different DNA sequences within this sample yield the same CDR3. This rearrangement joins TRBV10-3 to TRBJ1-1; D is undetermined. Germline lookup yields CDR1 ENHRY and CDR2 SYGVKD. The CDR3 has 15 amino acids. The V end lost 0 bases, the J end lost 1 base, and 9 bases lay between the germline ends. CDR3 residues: CAISESGGKNTEAFF. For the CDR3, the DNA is TGTGCCATCAGTGAGTCGGGAGGGAAGAACACTGAAGCTTTCTTT.

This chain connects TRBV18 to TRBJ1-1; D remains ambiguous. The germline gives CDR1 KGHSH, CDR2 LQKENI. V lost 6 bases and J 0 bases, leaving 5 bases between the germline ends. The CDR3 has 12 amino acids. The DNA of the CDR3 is TGTGCCAGCTCCGGTTTGAACACTGAAGCTTTCTTT. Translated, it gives CASSGLNTEAFF.

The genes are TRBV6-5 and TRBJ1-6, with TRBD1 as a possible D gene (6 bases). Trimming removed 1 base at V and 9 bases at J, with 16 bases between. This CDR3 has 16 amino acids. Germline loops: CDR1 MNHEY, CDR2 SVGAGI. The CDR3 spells CASSYWGGRPGSPLHF. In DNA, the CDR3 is TGTGCCAGCAGTTACTGGGGGGGGCGGCCCGGTTCACCCCTCCACTTT.

DNA for the CDR3: TGTGCCAGCAGCTTATACCTAGCGGTGATCACAGATACGCAGTATTTT. It yields the protein CASSLYLAVITDTQYF. The rearrangement links TRBV7-2 to TRBJ2-3, with 7 nucleotides matching TRBD2. CDR3 length: 16 residues. CDR1 and CDR2 (germline): SGHTA, FQGNSA. With V trimmed by 2 bases and J by 2 bases, 7 bases remained unmatched.

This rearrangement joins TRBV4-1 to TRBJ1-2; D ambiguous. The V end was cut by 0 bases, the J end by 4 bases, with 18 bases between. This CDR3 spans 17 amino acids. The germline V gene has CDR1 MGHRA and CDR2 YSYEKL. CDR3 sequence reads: CASSQEMVEGLIYGYTF. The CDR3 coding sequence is TGCGCCAGCAGCCAAGAAATGGTTGAGGGCCTGATCTATGGCTACACCTTC.

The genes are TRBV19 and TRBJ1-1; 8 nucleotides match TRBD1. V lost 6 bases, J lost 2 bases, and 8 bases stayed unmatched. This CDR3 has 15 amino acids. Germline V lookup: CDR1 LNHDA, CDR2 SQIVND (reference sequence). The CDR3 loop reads CASRRLDRENTEAFF. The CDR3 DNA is TGTGCCAGTAGGCGGCTGGACAGGGAAAACACTGAAGCTTTCTTT.

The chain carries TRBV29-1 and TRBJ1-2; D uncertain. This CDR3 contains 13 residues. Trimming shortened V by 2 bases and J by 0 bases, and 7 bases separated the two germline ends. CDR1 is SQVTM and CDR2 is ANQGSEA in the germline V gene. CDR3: CSVELSANYGYTF. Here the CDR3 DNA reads TGCAGCGTTGAATTGTCAGCTAACTATGGCTACACCTTC.

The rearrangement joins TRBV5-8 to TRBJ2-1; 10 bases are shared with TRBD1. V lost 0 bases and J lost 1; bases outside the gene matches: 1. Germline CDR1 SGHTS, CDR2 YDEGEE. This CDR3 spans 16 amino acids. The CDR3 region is CASSLGTGGSYNEQFF. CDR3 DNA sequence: TGTGCCAGCAGCTTGGGGACAGGGGGGTCCTACAATGAGCAGTTCTTC.

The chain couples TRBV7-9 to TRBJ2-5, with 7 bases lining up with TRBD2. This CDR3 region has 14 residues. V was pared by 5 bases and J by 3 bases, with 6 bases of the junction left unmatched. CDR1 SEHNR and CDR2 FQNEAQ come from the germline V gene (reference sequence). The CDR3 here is CASSRWGGEETQYF. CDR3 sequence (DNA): TGTGCCAGCAGCCGCTGGGGGGGGGAAGAGACCCAGTACTTC.

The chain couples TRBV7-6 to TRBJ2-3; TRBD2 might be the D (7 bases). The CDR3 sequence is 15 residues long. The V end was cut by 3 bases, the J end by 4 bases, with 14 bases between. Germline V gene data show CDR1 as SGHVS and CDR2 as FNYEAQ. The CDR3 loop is CASSLGRGRADTQYF. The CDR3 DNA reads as TGTGCCAGCAGCTTGGGGAGGGGGAGGGCAGATACGCAGTATTTT. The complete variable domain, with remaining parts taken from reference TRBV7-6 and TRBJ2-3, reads GAGVSQSPRYKVTKRGQDVALRCDPISGHVSLYWYRQALGQGPEFLTYFNYEAQQDKSGLPNDRFSAERPEGSISTLTIQRTEQRDSAMYRCASSLGRGRADTQYFGPGTRLTVL.

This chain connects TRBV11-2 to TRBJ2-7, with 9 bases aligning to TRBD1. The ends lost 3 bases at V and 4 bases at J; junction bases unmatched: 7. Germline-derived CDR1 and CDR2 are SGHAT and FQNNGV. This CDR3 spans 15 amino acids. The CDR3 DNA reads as TGTGCCAGCAGCTTTACCGGGACAGGGTATTACGAGCAGTACTTC. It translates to CASSFTGTGYYEQYF.

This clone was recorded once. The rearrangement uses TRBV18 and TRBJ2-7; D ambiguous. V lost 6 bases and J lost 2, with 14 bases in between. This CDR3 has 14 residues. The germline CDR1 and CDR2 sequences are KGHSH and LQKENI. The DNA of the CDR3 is TGTGCCAGCTCCAACCCCACAGTTGCCTACGAGCAGTACTTC. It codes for CASSNPTVAYEQYF.

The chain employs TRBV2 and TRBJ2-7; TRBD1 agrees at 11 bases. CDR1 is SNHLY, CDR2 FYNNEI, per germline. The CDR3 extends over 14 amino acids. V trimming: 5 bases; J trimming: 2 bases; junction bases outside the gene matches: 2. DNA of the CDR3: TGTGCCAGCAGTTCGGGACAGGGGGCCTACGAGCAGTACTTC. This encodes CASSSGQGAYEQYF.

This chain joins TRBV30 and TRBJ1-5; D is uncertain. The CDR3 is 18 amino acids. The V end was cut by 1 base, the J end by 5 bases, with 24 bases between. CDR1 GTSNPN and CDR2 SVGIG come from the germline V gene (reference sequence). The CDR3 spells CAWSEGLDALALHQPQHF. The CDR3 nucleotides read TGTGCCTGGAGTGAAGGTCTAGATGCCCTGGCCCTTCATCAGCCCCAGCATTTT.

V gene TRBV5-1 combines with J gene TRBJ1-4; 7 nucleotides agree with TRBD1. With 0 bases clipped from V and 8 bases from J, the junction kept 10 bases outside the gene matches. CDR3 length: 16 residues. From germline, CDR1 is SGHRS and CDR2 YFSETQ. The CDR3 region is CASSLGPGGGNEKLFF. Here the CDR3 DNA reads TGCGCCAGCAGCTTGGGACCAGGGGGAGGTAACGAAAAACTGTTTTTT.

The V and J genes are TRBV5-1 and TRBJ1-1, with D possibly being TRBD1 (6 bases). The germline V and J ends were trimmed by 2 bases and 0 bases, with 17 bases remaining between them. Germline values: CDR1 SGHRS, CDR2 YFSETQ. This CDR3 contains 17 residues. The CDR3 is CASSFLRGYGVNTEAFF. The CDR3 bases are TGCGCCAGCAGCTTCCTCAGGGGTTATGGGGTGAACACTGAAGCTTTCTTT.

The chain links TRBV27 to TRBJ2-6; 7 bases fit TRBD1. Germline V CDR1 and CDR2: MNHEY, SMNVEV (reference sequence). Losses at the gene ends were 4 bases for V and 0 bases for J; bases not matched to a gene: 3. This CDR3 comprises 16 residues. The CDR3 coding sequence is TGTGCCAGCAGTTACAACAGGGGCTCTGGGGCCAACGTCCTGACTTTC. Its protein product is CASSYNRGSGANVLTF. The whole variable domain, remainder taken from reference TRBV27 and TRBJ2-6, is EAQVTQNPRYLITVTGKKLTVTCSQNMNHEYMSWYRQDPGLGLRQIYYSMNVEVTDKGDVPEGYKVSRKEKRNFPLILESPSPNQTSLYFCASSYNRGSGANVLTFGAGSRLTVL.

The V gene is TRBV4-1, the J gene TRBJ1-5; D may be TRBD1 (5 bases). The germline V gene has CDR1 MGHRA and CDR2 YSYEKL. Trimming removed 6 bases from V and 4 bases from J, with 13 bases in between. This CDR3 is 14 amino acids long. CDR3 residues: CASSRTDINQPQHF. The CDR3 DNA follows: TGCGCCAGCAGTCGAACGGACATAAATCAGCCCCAGCATTTT.